This entry concerns a single T cell receptor beta chain. The clone's antigen remains unknown. It has no much larger one-base neighbor in the sample; base qualities were not kept. The data were obtained in a study of blood T cell repertoires in COVID-19 (TCRdb year 2020). Notes on the research overall: Samples covering the acute and convalescent phases of COVID-19 were provided by collaborators in the United States, Italy and Spain. The dataset comprised deeply sampled blood TCRbeta repertoires from subjects exposed to, actively infected with, or recovered from COVID-19. Samples came from the ongoing ImmuneRACE study (first 160 participants) plus 1,254 subjects from 6 global collaborators. The sample metadata nearly always contained a de-identified subject ID, COVID-19 status, age in years and sex. The material from the prospective study consisted of cDNA or gDNA derived from T cells, B-cell-depleted T cells, or PBMCs. Where available, HLA class I and class II types were obtained from metadata supplied by the sample provider rather than from assay-based typing. A freely available public database, intended as a resource for researchers studying the immune response to SARS-CoV-2, is where the repertoires were released.

Whole blood was collected in K2EDTA tubes by collaborating institutions according to the institutions' own protocols. Collaborator samples were shipped for TCRbeta analysis as frozen whole blood, isolated PBMCs, or DNA extracted from either sample type. The research as a whole found: The amount of clinical and demographic metadata varied by source and participant and was provided uncurated.

TCRbeta CDR3 regions were amplified from genomic DNA by means of the immunoSEQ Assay, a bias-controlled multiplex PCR. Concerning the study's data processing: Within the assay, amplification of reference gene primers was used to estimate how many nucleated cells each sample contained. Sequence reads were collapsed and filtered to measure the absolute abundance of every unique TCRbeta CDR3 rearrangement. For each sample, productive Simpson clonality was calculated as the square root of Simpson's diversity index across productive rearrangements. Held by TCRdb, this immuneACCESS table contains in-frame sequences only and omits some clones. Under half of the omission traces to an unresolved V gene where checked; the cause of the rest is unknown. The V and J calls and clone size come from that table; D and trimming were worked out from the DNA. Here the sample has over 100,000 clones; 85% to 90% occur a single time. Approximately 19% of the sample lies in the top ten.

The trim is 4 bases for V and 5 bases for J, with a gap of 15 bases between the germline ends. CDR1 and CDR2 (SGHRS, YFSETQ) derive from the germline V gene. The CDR3, cysteine through phenylalanine, is 14 amino acids long. Here the CDR3 DNA is all that survives: 42 bases in frame from base 1. The specimen sequenced was peripheral blood. The receptor was isolated from a human donor with acute or convalescent COVID-19. The donor label of this sample is uncertain. The chain was built from TRBV5-1 and TRBJ2-5; TRBD2 is a possible D gene, resting on 5 matching bases. The sequence in DNA is TGCGCCAGCAGCCCAGGACTCAGCCGGGAGACCCAGTACTTC. It is translated as CASSPGLSRETQYF.